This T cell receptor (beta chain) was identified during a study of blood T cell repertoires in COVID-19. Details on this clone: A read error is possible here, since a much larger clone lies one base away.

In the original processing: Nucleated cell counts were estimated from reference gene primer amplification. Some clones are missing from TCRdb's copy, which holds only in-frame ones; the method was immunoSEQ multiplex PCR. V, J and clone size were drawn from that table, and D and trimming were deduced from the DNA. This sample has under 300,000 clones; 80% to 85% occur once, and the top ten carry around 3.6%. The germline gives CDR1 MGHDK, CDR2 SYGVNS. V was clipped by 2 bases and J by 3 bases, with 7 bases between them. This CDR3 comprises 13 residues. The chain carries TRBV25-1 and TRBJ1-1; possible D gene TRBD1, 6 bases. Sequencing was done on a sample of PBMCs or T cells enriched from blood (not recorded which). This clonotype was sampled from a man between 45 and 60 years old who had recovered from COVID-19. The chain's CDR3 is CASSEQGHTEAFF. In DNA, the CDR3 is TGTGCCAGCAGTGAACAGGGGCACACTGAAGCTTTCTTT.